The T cell receptor (beta chain) under discussion was sequenced for a study of T cells after yellow fever vaccination. The overall study: Those fractions that held only low numbers of cells were prepared using the SMART-Seq v4 Ultra Low Input RNA kit. Overall study results and limits: Reappearing after the booster were most of the clones from primary vaccination (less than 97% CD4, approximately 86% CD8).

MiXCR was run by TCRdb on the 5' RACE reads, yielding one entry per CDR3 protein. The sample carries almost 600,000 distinct CDR3 sequences, 13% recorded once. A remark on this clonotype: As yet, its antigen is unknown.

Source: PBMCs, taken on the day of the yellow fever booster vaccination. This TCR was sampled from a man aged 25 to 40 who received the YFV17D yellow fever vaccine.

CDR3 residues: CASAGSLGVYEQYF. The CDR3 DNA is TGTGCCAGCGCTGGTTCCTTGGGGGTTTACGAGCAGTACTTC. The genes are TRBV27 and TRBJ2-7; either TRBD1 or TRBD2 may fit D (5 bases each). Trimming left V 8 bases short and J 4 bases short, with 18 bases between. This CDR3 region has 14 residues. Germline lookup yields CDR1 MNHEY and CDR2 SMNVEV (reference sequence).